This is a list of T cell receptor beta chains from one sample in a study of tumor and adjacent non-tumor tissue in lung cancer. TCRdb passed the multiplex PCR reads through MiXCR, listing each CDR3 protein once. The sample yields 200,000 to 250,000 distinct CDR3 sequences, 60% to 75% seen once. Material: lung tumor tissue. The receptors originated from a man between 60 and 75 years old with non-small cell lung cancer. CDR3s include the opening cysteine and the closing phenylalanine or tryptophan. Fields, in order: clone size, V gene, J gene, D gene, CDR3 protein, CDR3 DNA. The D gene is left open where the match is weak. Only part of the rows carry a size: once, few, many, or a class if the clone is expanded.

>.|TRBV5-1|TRBJ1-4|.
CVSSPGAGATNGKLFF
TGCGTCAGCAGCCCAGGGGCAGGGGCAACTAATGGAAAGCTGTTTTTT
>.|TRBV20-1|TRBJ2-1|.
CSVREGDNEQFF
TGCAGTGTTCGTGAAGGAGACAATGAGCAGTTCTTC
>.|TRBV10-2|TRBJ2-3|TRBD2
CASSRGRGGGATDTQYF
TGCGCCAGCAGCCGGGGCCGTGGCGGGGGAGCTACAGATACGCAGTATTTC
>.|TRBV4-2|TRBJ2-1|TRBD2
CASRQGEWTSGKNEQFF
TGTGCCAGCAGACAGGGCGAGTGGACTAGCGGGAAGAATGAGCAGTTCTTC
>.|TRBV20-1|TRBJ1-6|.
CSAREEKGSRNSPFHF
TGCAGTGCTAGAGAAGAGAAGGGCAGCAGGAATTCACCCTTCCACTTT
>once|TRBV20-1|TRBJ1-1|.
CSVRDARLNTEAFF
TGCAGTGTTAGAGATGCCAGGTTGAACACTGAAGCTTTCTTT
>.|TRBV6-6|TRBJ1-6|.
CATSYSVNSPLHF
TGTGCCACCAGTTACTCGGTCAATTCACCCCTCCACTTT
>few|TRBV6-1|TRBJ1-1|TRBD1
CASSEDRGDTEALF
TGTGCCAGTAGTGAAGACAGGGGCGACACTGAAGCTCTCTTT
>.|TRBV10-2|TRBJ1-1|TRBD1
CASSRDRVAEAFF
TGCGCCAGCAGTCGGGACAGGGTCGCTGAAGCTTTCTTT
>.|TRBV4-3|TRBJ2-1|TRBD2
CDSSQGRVAGAQFF
TGCGACAGCAGCCAAGGTCGAGTAGCGGGAGCACAGTTCTTC
>few|TRBV6-5|TRBJ2-2|.
CASSYPGTGELFF
TGTGCCAGCAGTTACCCCGGAACCGGGGAGCTGTTTTTT
>once|TRBV4-2|TRBJ2-1|.
CASSQGNGSVNNEQFF
TGTGCCAGCAGTCAAGGTAACGGGAGCGTCAACAATGAGCAGTTCTTC
>many|TRBV5-5|TRBJ2-7|TRBD2
CASSGGRTSGDYEQYF
TGTGCCAGCAGCGGGGGAAGGACTAGCGGAGACTACGAGCAGTACTTC
>.|TRBV12-3/TRBV12-4|TRBJ2-7|.
CANSRGNTAEQYF
TGTGCCAACAGTAGAGGGAATACGGCCGAGCAGTACTTC
>.|TRBV20-1|TRBJ2-1|.
CSARVSLETGEQFF
TGCAGTGCTAGGGTAAGTCTAGAGACGGGTGAGCAGTTCTTC
>.|TRBV20-1|TRBJ2-7|.
CSARSGANHEQYF
TGCAGTGCTAGATCAGGGGCGAACCACGAGCAGTACTTC
>.|TRBV20-1|TRBJ2-1|TRBD2
CCASGLAVGNEQFF
TGCTGTGCTAGCGGGCTAGCGGTGGGCAATGAGCAATTCTTC
>.|TRBV12-3/TRBV12-4|TRBJ1-6|TRBD1
CASSGQEGSPLHF
TGTGCCAGCAGCGGACAGGAGGGTTCACCCCTCCACTTT
>many|TRBV6-5|TRBJ1-5|TRBD1
CASSKTGGASHDQPQHF
TGTGCCAGCAGTAAGACAGGGGGCGCATCCCATGATCAGCCCCAGCATTTT
>.|TRBV4-3|TRBJ2-1|.
CASSQEETGSDEQFF
TGCGCCAGCAGCCAAGAAGAGACGGGCTCCGATGAGCAGTTCTTC
>.|TRBV3-1|TRBJ2-7|TRBD1
CASSQPGGTSYEQYF
TGTGCCAGCAGCCAACCAGGGGGAACCTCCTACGAGCAGTACTTC
>.|TRBV6-6|TRBJ2-7|.
CASSYEGKSYEQYF
TGTGCCAGCAGTTACGAAGGGAAATCCTACGAGCAGTACTTC
>.|TRBV11-3|TRBJ2-7|.
CASSPRDETGEQYF
TGTGCCAGCAGCCCCCGGGACGAAACCGGCGAGCAGTACTTC
>.|TRBV20-1|TRBJ1-5|.
CRARDLDREDYQPQHF
TGCAGAGCTAGAGACCTGGACCGTGAGGACTATCAGCCCCAGCATTTT
>.|TRBV11-2|TRBJ2-2|.
CARSPRTTGNTGELFF
TGTGCCAGGAGCCCCCGGACTACCGGGAACACCGGGGAGCTGTTTTTT
>few|TRBV4-1|TRBJ1-3|.
CASSNPRGRAGNTIYF
TGCGCCAGCAGCAATCCTAGAGGAAGGGCTGGAAACACCATATATTTT
>few|TRBV6-1|TRBJ2-7|.
CASSESQVLSYEQYF
TGTGCCAGCAGTGAAAGCCAGGTACTCTCCTACGAGCAGTACTTC
>.|TRBV20-1|TRBJ2-2|.
CSASSQNTGGLFF
TGCAGTGCTAGTAGTCAGAACACCGGGGGGCTGTTTTTT
>many|TRBV20-1|TRBJ1-5|.
CSAMDRGGSNQPQHF
TGCAGTGCGATGGACAGAGGGGGTAGCAATCAGCCCCAGCATTTT
>.|TRBV5-1|TRBJ2-3|.
CASSVKDGAIIDTQYF
TGCGCCAGCAGCGTGAAGGATGGAGCCATCATAGATACGCAGTATTTT
>.|TRBV12-3/TRBV12-4|TRBJ1-1|.
CASSNSVNTEAFF
TGTGCCAGCAGTAATTCAGTGAACACTGAAGCTTTCTTT
>many|TRBV20-1|TRBJ2-1|.
CSARDPQGLSYNEQFF
TGCAGTGCTAGAGACCCCCAGGGTCTCTCCTACAATGAGCAGTTCTTC
>.|TRBV20-1|TRBJ1-6|.
CSVRETTASWSPLHF
TGCAGTGTTAGAGAAACGACGGCGTCCTGGTCTCCCCTCCACTTT
>few|TRBV11-3|TRBJ1-1|.
CASIAQGGTESFF
TGTGCCAGCATCGCACAGGGAGGCACTGAATCTTTCTTT